This T cell receptor (beta chain) was identified in a study of technical replicates of blood from several donors. The CDR3 spans 13 residues. The V gene lost 1 base and the J gene lost 0 bases, with 4 bases spanning the gap. Germline V gene lookup returns CDR1 SEHNR and CDR2 FQNEAQ (reference sequence). Here immunoSEQ multiplex PCR was the method, and the copy in TCRdb shows in-frame clones only, minus some. The table includes about 80,000 clones, about 95% detected once. What was sequenced was T cells isolated from PBMCs. The chain couples TRBV7-9 to TRBJ2-7; D is undetermined. The clonotype comes from a human donor in good health. The CDR3 DNA reads as TGTGCCAGCAGCTTAGACAGCTCCTACGAGCAGTACTTC. Encoded protein: CASSLDSSYEQYF.